The subject of this entry is one T cell receptor beta chain. The antigen is undetermined. The table came from immunoSEQ multiplex PCR; TCRdb's copy has only in-frame clones and leaves some out. The data contain roughly 130,000 clones, just under 85% of them seen just once; the ten biggest clones take up about 1.5%. The data are from a study of cytomegalovirus exposure and HLA in healthy donors. The study, taken as a whole, reports: Associated with cytomegalovirus, according to the listing, were 150 to 200 TCR beta chains. In vitro checks showed that three CMV-associated chains really do target CMV antigens. With high specificity and sensitivity, the classifier reportedly diagnosed cytomegalovirus status.

Trimming cost V 8 bases and J 13 bases; bases outside gene matches: 5. The CDR3 length is 11 residues. Germline-derived CDR1 and CDR2 are SQVTM and ANQGSEA. The rearrangement uses TRBV29-1 and TRBJ2-1, with 13 positions matching TRBD2. Sequencing input: PBMCs. This clonotype was sampled from a young woman in good health and CMV-seronegative. CDR3 sequence (DNA): TGCAGCTTACTAGCGGGGGGGCCCCAGTTCTTC. Its translation: CSLLAGGPQFF.